This T cell receptor beta chain was found in a study of blood T cell repertoires in COVID-19. The method was immunoSEQ multiplex PCR; TCRdb's version includes in-frame clones alone and lacks a portion of them. Of 490,000 or so clones in the sample, roughly 90% were seen once. V lost 4 bases, J lost 4 bases, and 4 bases stayed unmatched. Looked up from germline, CDR1 is SNHLY and CDR2 is FYNNEI. This CDR3 comprises 13 residues. The rearrangement joins TRBV2 to TRBJ2-7; 7 nucleotides match TRBD2. The sequence derives from a woman in her thirties or forties who had recovered from COVID-19. Sequenced: PBMCs or T cells enriched from blood (not recorded which). The CDR3 protein is CASSALANYEQYF. The CDR3 DNA sequence: TGTGCCAGCAGTGCACTAGCGAATTACGAGCAGTACTTC.